The 32 T cell receptor beta chains below all came from one sample that was sequenced in a study of esophageal squamous cell carcinoma under preoperative chemotherapy. Stated time point: after preoperative PTX-NDP chemotherapy. TCRdb reprocessed the PCR reads with MiXCR, giving one entry per CDR3 protein. The data show around 11,000 distinct CDR3 sequences, roughly 65% seen once. The sample was gathered from a patient given preoperative chemotherapy. All receptors come from a human donor with esophageal squamous cell carcinoma. The donor label of this sample is uncertain.

Concerning this clonotype: The junction differs from germline at one of its ends, possibly a read error. The V gene is TRBV6-1, the J gene TRBJ2-7, with D possibly called TRBD1 or TRBD2 (6 bases each). The CDR3 is 15 residues long. CDR1 and CDR2 from the germline V gene are MNHNS and SASEGT. For the CDR3, the DNA is TGTGCCAGCGGGCTGGAGCCCTCGGGGGCCTACGAGCAGACCTTC. This encodes CASGLEPSGAYEQTF.

This clonotype was detected a few times. CDR3 protein: CASSLVSSYEQYF. CDR3 nucleotide sequence: TGTGCCAGCAGTTTAGTCTCCTCCTACGAGCAGTACTTC. The genes are TRBV27 and TRBJ2-7, with unresolved D. The CDR3 consists of 13 residues. Germline CDR1 reads MNHEY; CDR2 reads SMNVEV (reference sequence). The V gene lost 2 bases and the J gene lost 0 bases, with 5 bases spanning the gap.

A note on this clonotype: With a much larger clone just one base away, this may be a read error. The V call is TRBV11-2, the J call TRBJ1-1; D call uncertain. The CDR3 is 14 amino acids. The V gene's germline CDR1 is SGHAT and CDR2 FQNNGV. The CDR3 loop reads CASSLVQSGTEALF. CDR3 DNA: TGTGCCAGCAGCTTAGTACAGTCAGGCACTGAAGCTTTATTT.

By share, this clonotype counts as medium-sized. The rearrangement joins TRBV6-4 to TRBJ2-1; no reliable D call. V lost 2 bases, J lost 0 bases, and 14 bases lay in between. The germline CDR1 and CDR2 sequences are MRHNA and SNTAGT. The CDR3 has 17 amino acids. CDR3 coding DNA: TGTGCCAGCAGTGACCGGATAGCCCCCGTCTCCTACAATGAGCAGTTCTTC. It translates to CASSDRIAPVSYNEQFF.

This clonotype has only a few counts. At one of its ends the junction is not consistent with the germline gene, which may arise from a read error. This chain joins TRBV6-1 and TRBJ1-6; D uncertain. This CDR3 contains 15 residues. The germline V gene has CDR1 MNHNS and CDR2 SASEGT. The CDR3 DNA reads TGTGCCAGCAGAACCTTGGGAGGTCTCACCTACGAGCAGTACTTT. Translation gives CASRTLGGLTYEQYF.

The gene calls are TRBV6-5 and TRBJ2-5; 12 positions match TRBD2. The closer fit of TRBJ2-1 to the DNA end suggests the J call may be wrong. CDR3 length: 19 residues. Germline V CDR1 and CDR2: MNHEY, SVGAGI. This chain's CDR3 is CASSYSFNPLAGGNNEQFF. CDR3 DNA: TGTGCCAGCAGTTACTCATTCAACCCTCTAGCGGGAGGGAACAATGAGCAGTTCTTC.

This clonotype was observed a handful of times. The chain is built from TRBV6-1 and TRBJ2-3; TRBD2 agrees at 10 bases. J gave up 4 bases and V 4 bases, and 8 bases lay outside the gene matches. This CDR3 is built from 16 residues. Germline loops: CDR1 MNHNS, CDR2 SASEGT. The DNA for the CDR3 is TGTGCCAGCAGTGCGCCACTAGCGGGATGGGCAGATACGCAGTATTTT. Protein: CASSAPLAGWADTQYF.

This clonotype was observed a single time. The V and J genes are TRBV6-1 and TRBJ2-3, with unresolved D. Germline values: CDR1 MNHNS, CDR2 SASEGT. The CDR3 covers 14 residues. V was trimmed by 4 bases and J by 6 bases, leaving 14 bases between them. DNA of the CDR3: TGTGCCAGCAGTGGGCGACAATCGGCCGATACGCAGTATTTT. Translated: CASSGRQSADTQYF.

The V and J genes are TRBV6-1 and TRBJ2-1; TRBD1 matches at 7 bases. Germline V gene sequence: CDR1 MNHNS, CDR2 SASEGT. J was trimmed by 9 bases and V by 4 bases; bases with no gene match: 3. The CDR3 is made up of 12 amino acids. The CDR3 sequence is CASSARGTEQFF. CDR3 coding DNA: TGTGCCAGCAGTGCCAGGGGGACTGAGCAGTTCTTC.

This clonotype came up a few times. This chain links TRBV6-1 with TRBJ2-1, with TRBD2 identical over 16 bases. The end of the DNA is better explained by TRBJ2-7, so the J call may be wrong. CDR1 MNHNS and CDR2 SASEGT come from the germline V gene. The CDR3 extends over 19 amino acids. CDR3 residues: CASSEHLGLAGGGYSEQYF. The DNA of the CDR3 is TGTGCCAGCAGTGAGCATCTGGGACTAGCGGGAGGGGGTTACAGTGAGCAGTACTTC.

V and J are TRBV12-3 or TRBV12-4 and TRBJ2-5; no firm D call. The CDR3 is 14 residues long. Trimming left V 6 bases short and J 11 bases short, with 22 bases between. CDR3 residues: CASREPLGMNEQYF. CDR3 DNA sequence: TGTGCCAGCAGGGAACCCCTGGGTATGAATGAGCAGTACTTC.

This chain uses TRBV27 with TRBJ2-1, with 7 bases lining up with TRBD2. CDR3 length: 16 amino acids. The germline V gene has CDR1 MNHEY and CDR2 SMNVEV (reference sequence). V lost 0 bases, J lost 5 bases, and 7 bases stayed unmatched. CDR3 sequence: CASSLSSGLGHNEQFF. The CDR3 region has the DNA TGTGCCAGCAGTTTATCCTCCGGACTAGGCCACAATGAGCAGTTCTTC.

The CDR3 is CASSSSRFVSYNEQFF. In DNA form, the CDR3 reads TGTGCCAGCAGCTCAAGCCGCTTTGTCTCCTACAATGAGCAGTTCTTC. The rearrangement joins TRBV7-8 to TRBJ2-1; D unresolved. The CDR3 has 16 residues. Germline V gives CDR1 SGHVS, CDR2 FQNEAQ. Trimming stripped 4 bases from V and 0 bases from J, with 13 bases between.

This clonotype showed up many times. V is TRBV28 and J is TRBJ2-7; either TRBD1 or TRBD2 may fit D (5 bases each). This CDR3 comprises 13 residues. CDR1 MDHEN and CDR2 SYDVKM come from the germline V gene. The V and J ends lost 2 bases and 2 bases respectively, with 7 bases between them. The CDR3 coding sequence is TGTGCCAGCAGTTTAGGGACCGCCTACGAGCAGTACTTC. Its protein product is CASSLGTAYEQYF.

The rearrangement joins TRBV6-1 to TRBJ2-1; D may be TRBD1 or TRBD2 (6 bases each). The CDR3 runs to 17 residues. V lost 8 bases and J lost 7, with 27 bases in between. Germline V gives CDR1 MNHNS, CDR2 SASEGT. The DNA of the CDR3 is TGTGCCAGCCAACGACGGGGGCTCGTCAGCGAGTGGAATGAGCAGTTCTTC. It specifies CASQRRGLVSEWNEQFF.

Only a few counts were recorded for this clonotype. The rearrangement joins TRBV6-1 to TRBJ2-3; the D gene could be TRBD1 or TRBD2 (6 bases each). Per the germline V gene, CDR1 is MNHNS and CDR2 is SASEGT. The V end lost 8 bases, the J end lost 5 bases, and 23 bases lay between the germline ends. The length of the CDR3 is 16 residues. The CDR3 loop reads CASAGFGGSDQDTQYF. Here the CDR3 DNA reads TGTGCCAGCGCGGGGTTTGGGGGCAGCGACCAAGATACGCAGTATTTT.

This sequence joins TRBV10-2 and TRBJ1-6; D gene ambiguous. CDR1 WSHSY and CDR2 SAAADI come from the germline V gene. V was trimmed by 2 bases and J by 7 bases, leaving 6 bases between them. This CDR3 has 13 residues. DNA of the CDR3: TGCGCCAGCAGTGAGGGTGGCAATTCACCCCTCCACTTT. This encodes CASSEGGNSPLHF.

The chain has TRBV6-2 or TRBV6-3 and TRBJ2-1; D may be TRBD1 or TRBD2 (5 bases each). The germline V and J ends were trimmed by 2 bases and 10 bases, with 9 bases remaining between them. The CDR3 covers 12 residues. From germline, CDR1 is MNHEY and CDR2 SVGEGT. The CDR3 loop is CASSYPGPEQFF. In DNA, the CDR3 is TGTGCCAGCAGTTACCCGGGGCCCGAGCAGTTCTTC.

V and J are TRBV6-1 and TRBJ1-2; D is unclear. CDR3 size: 13 residues. Deletions cut 5 bases from V and 8 bases from J, with 15 bases between. Germline V gene lookup returns CDR1 MNHNS and CDR2 SASEGT. CDR3 nucleotides: TGTGCCAGCAGTCAGTCCGGCGCCAGGGGCTACACCTTC. Its translation is CASSQSGARGYTF.

The genes are TRBV20-1 and TRBJ2-4; TRBD1 is a possible D gene (5 bases). Per germline, CDR1 DFQATT and CDR2 SNEGSKA (reference sequence). V lost 3 bases to trimming and J lost 4 bases, with 10 bases between them. The CDR3 has 13 residues. For the CDR3, the DNA is TGCAGTGCTAGTGGGGCAAATAAAAACATTCAGTACTTC. This encodes CSASGANKNIQYF.

This clonotype was seen at least ten times. This chain joins TRBV4-1 and TRBJ2-1; tentative D call: TRBD2 (6 bases). The J call may not be correct, given that the DNA end is closer to TRBJ2-5. CDR3 length: 15 residues. Per the germline V gene, CDR1 is MGHRA and CDR2 is YSYEKL. This CDR3 reads CASSQEGRTQETQYF. As DNA, the CDR3 is TGCGCCAGCAGCCAAGAGGGGAGGACGCAAGAGACCCAGTACTTC.

This chain uses TRBV5-1 with TRBJ2-1; 11 bases are shared with TRBD2. J gave up 14 bases and V 0 bases, and 4 bases lay outside the gene matches. The CDR3 sequence is 13 residues long. Germline V gene sequence: CDR1 SGHRS, CDR2 YFSETQ. CDR3 in amino acids: CASSLGLAGSEFF. For the CDR3, the DNA is TGCGCCAGCAGCTTGGGACTAGCGGGGTCTGAGTTCTTC.

Details on this clonotype: An end of the junction does not agree with germline; a read error may underlie this. CDR3 nucleotides: TGTGCCAGCATCGCGGGTAGCGGGGGCCTCGACCAAGAGACCCAGTATTTC. It encodes CASIAGSGGLDQETQYF. V is TRBV6-1 and J is TRBJ2-3; 9 nucleotides agree with TRBD2. The CDR3 length is 17 residues. Germline lookup yields CDR1 MNHNS and CDR2 SASEGT.

The chain is built from TRBV6-2 or TRBV6-3 and TRBJ2-3; D is possibly TRBD2 (6 bases). Per the germline V gene, CDR1 is MNHEY and CDR2 is SVGEGT. The CDR3 is made up of 14 amino acids. V was clipped by 7 bases and J by 3 bases, with 14 bases between them. As DNA, the CDR3 is TGTGCCAGCACCGGGAGAAGCTCTACAGATACGCAGTATTTT. Encoded protein: CASTGRSSTDTQYF.

A note on this clonotype: The junction departs from the called germline gene at one end, perhaps through a read error. The J gene is TRBJ2-3, the V gene TRBV6-1; D not certain. This CDR3 region has 16 residues. The germline gives CDR1 MNHNS, CDR2 SASEGT. The CDR3 coding sequence is TGTGCCAGCAGTGAATTTTGGGGAAGCGCCACAAATACGCAGTATTTC. Its protein product is CASSEFWGSATNTQYF.

This clonotype has a single count. The chain joins TRBV6-1 to TRBJ2-4, with D possibly being TRBD2 (6 bases). The J call may be wrong; the DNA end is better matched by TRBJ2-3. This CDR3 spans 20 amino acids. Per germline, CDR1 MNHNS and CDR2 SASEGT. CDR3 bases: TGTGCCAGCAGCTCACGAGGTCTGCGCTCGGGGGTACGTGACAAAGAGACGCAGTATTTT. Its translation is CASSSRGLRSGVRDKETQYF.

Concerning this clonotype itself: Possible read error: a much larger clone is one base away. The rearrangement joins TRBV12-3 or TRBV12-4 to TRBJ2-3, with 8 nucleotides matching TRBD1. The tail of the sequence fits TRBJ2-7 better, so the J call may be wrong. This CDR3 region has 15 residues. The CDR3 protein is CASRGTGLDYNEQYF. In DNA form, the CDR3 reads TGTGCCAGCAGAGGGACAGGTTTAGACTACAATGAGCAGTACTTC.

This chain links TRBV7-2 with TRBJ2-7, with TRBD1 matching 9 bases. The CDR3 sequence is 15 residues long. The V segment lost 4 bases and the J segment 1 base; nucleotides outside the gene matches: 5. Germline values: CDR1 SGHTA, CDR2 FQGNSA. The CDR3 spells CASSYRQGGSYEQYF. In nucleotides, the CDR3 is TGTGCCAGCAGCTACCGACAGGGGGGATCCTACGAGCAGTACTTC.

J is TRBJ1-5 and V is TRBV7-2; 9 bases line up with TRBD1. CDR3 length: 18 residues. Per germline, CDR1 SGHTA and CDR2 FQGNSA. V dropped 4 bases and J dropped 6; count of bases not matched to a gene: 16. The chain's CDR3 is CASSSPSGTGMLSQPQHF. The CDR3 DNA is TGTGCCAGCAGCTCCCCCTCCGGGACAGGGATGTTATCTCAGCCCCAGCATTTT.

The gene calls are TRBV6-1 and TRBJ2-7; 10 nucleotides line up with TRBD2. Per germline, CDR1 MNHNS and CDR2 SASEGT. V was pared by 8 bases and J by 4 bases, with 2 bases of the junction left unmatched. This CDR3 region has 12 residues. The chain's CDR3 is CASEREGYEQYF. CDR3 in DNA: TGTGCCAGCGAGCGGGAGGGGTACGAGCAGTACTTC.

The V call is TRBV27, the J call TRBJ1-2, with 12 bases fitting TRBD1. Germline V lookup: CDR1 MNHEY, CDR2 SMNVEV (reference sequence). The CDR3 extends over 14 amino acids. V shed 4 bases, J shed 7 bases, and the junction held 4 bases outside the gene matches. The CDR3 loop is CASSWDRGHGGYTF. The CDR3 DNA reads as TGTGCCAGCAGTTGGGACAGGGGGCATGGTGGCTACACCTTC.

Within the sample, this clonotype is medium-sized (0.01 to 0.1%). The genes are TRBV11-2 and TRBJ2-5; TRBD2 might be the D (5 bases). Germline loops: CDR1 SGHAT, CDR2 FQNNGV. The CDR3 totals 14 residues. V was clipped by 5 bases and J by 6 bases, with 16 bases between them. CDR3 region: CASSHPAGSKTQYF. CDR3 nucleotides: TGTGCCAGCAGCCACCCGGCGGGTAGCAAGACCCAGTACTTC. Full variable domain (outside the CDR3, taken from reference TRBV11-2 and TRBJ2-5): EAGVAQSPRYKIIEKRQSVAFWCNPISGHATLYWYQQILGQGPKLLIQFQNNGVVDDSQLPKDRFSAERLKGVDSTLKIQPAKLEDSAVYLCASSHPAGSKTQYFGPGTRLLVL.